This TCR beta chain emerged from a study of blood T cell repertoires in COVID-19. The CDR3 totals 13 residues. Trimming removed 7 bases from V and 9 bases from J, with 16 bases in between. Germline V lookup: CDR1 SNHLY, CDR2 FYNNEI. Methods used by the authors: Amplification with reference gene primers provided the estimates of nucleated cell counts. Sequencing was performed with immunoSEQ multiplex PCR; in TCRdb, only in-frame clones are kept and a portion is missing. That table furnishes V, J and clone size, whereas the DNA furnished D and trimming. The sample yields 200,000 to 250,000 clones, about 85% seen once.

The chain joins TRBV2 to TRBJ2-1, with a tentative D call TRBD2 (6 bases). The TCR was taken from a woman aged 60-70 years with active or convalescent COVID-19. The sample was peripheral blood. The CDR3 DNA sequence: TGTGCCAGCACTCCCCGGGAGTTCGGTGAGCAGTTCTTC. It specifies CASTPREFGEQFF.